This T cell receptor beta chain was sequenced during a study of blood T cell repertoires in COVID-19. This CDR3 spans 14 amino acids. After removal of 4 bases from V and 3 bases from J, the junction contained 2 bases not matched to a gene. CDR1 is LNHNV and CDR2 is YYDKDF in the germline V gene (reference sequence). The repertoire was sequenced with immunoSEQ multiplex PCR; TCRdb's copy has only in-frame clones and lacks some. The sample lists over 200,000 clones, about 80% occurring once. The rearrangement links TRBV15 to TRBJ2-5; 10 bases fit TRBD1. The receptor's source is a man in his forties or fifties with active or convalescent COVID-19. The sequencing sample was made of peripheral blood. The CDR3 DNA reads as TGTGCCACCAGCATTGGGACAGGGGAAGAGACCCAGTACTTC. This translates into CATSIGTGEETQYF.